The source of this T cell receptor beta chain is a study of spatial heterogeneity in lung cancer. The time point is: sample taken at primary tumor resection. At least ten counts were recorded for this clonotype. TCRdb redid the calling of the 5' RACE reads with MiXCR, one entry per CDR3 protein. The profile shows tens of thousands of distinct CDR3 sequences, about 12% of them singletons. The CDR3 totals 13 residues. The V gene's germline CDR1 is SGHVS and CDR2 FNYEAQ. The V and J ends lost 6 bases and 5 bases respectively, with 10 bases between them. The sequence came from a male donor with early-stage non-small cell lung cancer. The sequencing here drew on PBMCs, taken at surgery. V and J are TRBV7-6 and TRBJ2-2; D is unclear. The CDR3 here is CASRLTETGELFF. CDR3 in DNA: TGTGCCAGCAGACTAACTGAAACCGGGGAGCTGTTTTTT.